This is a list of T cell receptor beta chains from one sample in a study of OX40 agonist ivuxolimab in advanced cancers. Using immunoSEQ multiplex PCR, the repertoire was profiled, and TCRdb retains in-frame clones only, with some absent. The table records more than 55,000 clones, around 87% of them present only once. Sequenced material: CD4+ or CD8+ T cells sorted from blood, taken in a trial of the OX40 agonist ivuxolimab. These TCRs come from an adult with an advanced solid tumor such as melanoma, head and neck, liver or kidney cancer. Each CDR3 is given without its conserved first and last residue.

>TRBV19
ASPSAVLNTEAF
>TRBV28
ASRTGAGNTIY
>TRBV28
ASRWVGRETQY
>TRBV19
ASTPNRVAGELF
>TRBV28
ASSSDRPQH
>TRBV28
ASSLKSLRELF
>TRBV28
ASNGARPRGYT
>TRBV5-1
ASKPGQGNTGELF
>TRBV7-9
ASSFERGYEQY
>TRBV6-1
ASSRQGGAYEQY
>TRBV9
ASSVDGGNDYGYT
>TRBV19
ASSVTHSYEQY
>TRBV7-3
ASSRLAGAPGEQF
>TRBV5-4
ASSLVDRGDGYT
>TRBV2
ASSGGRLRETQY
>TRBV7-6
ASSLRAGADSPLH
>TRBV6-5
ASSYTSGTGNEKLF
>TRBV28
ASQGMGQPQH
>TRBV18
ASSPSFSELF
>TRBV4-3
ASSRNRPLAGTDTQY
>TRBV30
AWSEGFGATGELF
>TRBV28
ASSLGTYGYT
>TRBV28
ASSFGPNYGYT
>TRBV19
ASNNPGWGPGTGNEQF
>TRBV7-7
ASSLGAGGDQETQY
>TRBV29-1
SVVGPSNTEAF
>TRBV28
ASSLQLAGKSYEQY
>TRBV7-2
ASSRDYSEQY
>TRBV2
ASSEPGGLSNQPQH
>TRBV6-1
ASSEQGWGNQPQH
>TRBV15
ATSRGRGGLAMGNTIY
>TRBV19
AASGRLDTQY
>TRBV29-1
SVEAGWGATAEAF
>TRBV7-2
ASSLEGGFSYEQY
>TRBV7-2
ATRQGGSYEQY
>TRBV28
ASSLAGDVGQPQH
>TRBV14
ASSLRDSSSYEQY
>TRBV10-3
ATSYMAASSTDTQY
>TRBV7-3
ASSLTNRGNEQF
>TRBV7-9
ASSWDRGSSGNTIY
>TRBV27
ASSFQGYSNQPQH
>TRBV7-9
ASSLTTGDAFYGYT
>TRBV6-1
ASRKQAPEAF
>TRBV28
ASTPSGTSGYEQY
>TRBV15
ATSTVNQPQH
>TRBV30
AWQGNTGELF
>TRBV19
ASSRGGTGIANYGYT
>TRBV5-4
ASSPQSNSPLH
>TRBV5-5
ASSFTSVFEKLF
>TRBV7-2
ASSLETSNYGYT
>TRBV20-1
SARDKYEQY
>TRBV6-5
ASSYSSGKYEQY
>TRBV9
ASSVEGVQPQH
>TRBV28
ASSQRASTEAF
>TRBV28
ASRGTGYGLAKNIQY
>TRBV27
ASSPRTGGREQF
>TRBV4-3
ASSQGRGSQETQY
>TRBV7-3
ASSLSPTTEAF
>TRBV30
AWSVQGYEQY
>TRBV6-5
ASSPQGQSYGYT